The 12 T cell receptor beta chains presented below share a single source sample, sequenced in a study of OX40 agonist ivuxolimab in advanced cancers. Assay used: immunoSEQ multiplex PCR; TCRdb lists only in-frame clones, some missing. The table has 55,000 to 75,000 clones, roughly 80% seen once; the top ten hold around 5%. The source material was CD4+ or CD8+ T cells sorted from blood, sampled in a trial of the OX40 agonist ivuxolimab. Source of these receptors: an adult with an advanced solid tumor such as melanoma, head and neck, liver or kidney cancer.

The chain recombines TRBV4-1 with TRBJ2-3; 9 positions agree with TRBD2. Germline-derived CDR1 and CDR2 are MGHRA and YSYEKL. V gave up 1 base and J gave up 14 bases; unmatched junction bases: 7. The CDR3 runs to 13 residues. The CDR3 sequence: CASSQAAGSGGYF. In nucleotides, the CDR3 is TGCGCCAGCAGCCAAGCCGCGGGTAGCGGGGGGTATTTT.

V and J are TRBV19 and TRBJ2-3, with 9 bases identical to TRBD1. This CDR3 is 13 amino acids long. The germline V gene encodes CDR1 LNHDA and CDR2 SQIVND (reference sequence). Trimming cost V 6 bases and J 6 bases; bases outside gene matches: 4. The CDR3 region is CASRGQGTDTQYF. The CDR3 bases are TGTGCCAGTAGAGGACAGGGGACGGATACGCAGTATTTT.

The CDR3 spells CASSAVGGTTEAFF. As DNA, the CDR3 is TGTGCCAGCAGCGCCGTTGGCGGGACCACTGAAGCTTTCTTT. The chain uses TRBV2 and TRBJ1-1, with TRBD1 as a possible D gene (5 bases). The CDR3 is 14 residues long. V was pared by 6 bases and J by 4 bases, with 15 bases between. Germline-derived CDR1 and CDR2 are SNHLY and FYNNEI.

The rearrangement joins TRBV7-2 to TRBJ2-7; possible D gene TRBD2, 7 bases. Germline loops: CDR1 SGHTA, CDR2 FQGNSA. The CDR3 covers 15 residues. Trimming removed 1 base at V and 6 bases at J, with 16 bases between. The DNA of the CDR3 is TGTGCCAGCAGCTTAGGTGGGGGGGCAGCTATCGAGCAGTACTTC. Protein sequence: CASSLGGGAAIEQYF.

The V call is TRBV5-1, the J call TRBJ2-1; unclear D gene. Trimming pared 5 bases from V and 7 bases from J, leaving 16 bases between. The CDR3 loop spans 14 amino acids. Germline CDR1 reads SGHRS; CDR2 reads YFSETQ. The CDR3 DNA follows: TGCGCCAGCAGGGACCTAAACGGTGGAAATGAGCAGTTCTTC. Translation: CASRDLNGGNEQFF.

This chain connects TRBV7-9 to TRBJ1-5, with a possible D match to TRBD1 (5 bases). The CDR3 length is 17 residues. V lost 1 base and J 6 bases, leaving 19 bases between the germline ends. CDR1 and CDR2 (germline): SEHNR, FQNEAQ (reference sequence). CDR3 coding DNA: TGTGCCAGCAGCTTAGGGGTCGTGGGGGAAGGAGGTCAGCCCCAGCATTTT. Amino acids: CASSLGVVGEGGQPQHF.

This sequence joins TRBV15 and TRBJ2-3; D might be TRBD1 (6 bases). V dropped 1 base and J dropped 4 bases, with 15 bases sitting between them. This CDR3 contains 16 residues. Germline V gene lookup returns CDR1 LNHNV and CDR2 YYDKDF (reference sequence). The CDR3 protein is CATSRGIGPGADTQYF. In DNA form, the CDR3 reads TGTGCCACCAGCAGAGGAATCGGCCCAGGGGCAGATACGCAGTATTTT.

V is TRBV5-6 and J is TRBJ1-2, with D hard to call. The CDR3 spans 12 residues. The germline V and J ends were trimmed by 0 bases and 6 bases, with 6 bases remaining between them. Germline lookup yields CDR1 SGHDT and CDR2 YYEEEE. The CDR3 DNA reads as TGTGCCAGCAGCTTGGGTTCGAATGGCTACACCTTC. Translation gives CASSLGSNGYTF. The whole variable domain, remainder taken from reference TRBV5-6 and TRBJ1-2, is DAGVTQSPTHLIKTRGQQVTLRCSPKSGHDTVSWYQQALGQGPQFIFQYYEEEERQRGNFPDRFSGHQFPNYSSELNVNALLLGDSALYLCASSLGSNGYTFGSGTRLTVV.

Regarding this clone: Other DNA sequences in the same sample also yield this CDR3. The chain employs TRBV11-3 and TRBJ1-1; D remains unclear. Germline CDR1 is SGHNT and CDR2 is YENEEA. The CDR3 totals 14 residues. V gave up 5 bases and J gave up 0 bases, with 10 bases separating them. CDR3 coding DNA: TGTGCCAGCAGCACGAGGGAGTTGAACACTGAAGCTTTCTTT. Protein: CASSTRELNTEAFF.

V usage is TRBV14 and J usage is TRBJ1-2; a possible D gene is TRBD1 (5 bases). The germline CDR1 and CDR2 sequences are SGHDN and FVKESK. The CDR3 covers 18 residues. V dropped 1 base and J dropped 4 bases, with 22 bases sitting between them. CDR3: CASSQGAGKRPPSYGYTF. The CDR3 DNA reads TGTGCCAGCAGCCAAGGGGCAGGGAAACGGCCACCCTCCTATGGCTACACCTTC.

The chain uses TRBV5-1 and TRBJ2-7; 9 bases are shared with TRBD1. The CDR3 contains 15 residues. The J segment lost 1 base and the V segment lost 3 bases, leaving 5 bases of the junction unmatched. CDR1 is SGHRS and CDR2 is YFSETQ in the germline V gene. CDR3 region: CASSWGQGNSYEQYF. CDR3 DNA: TGCGCCAGCAGCTGGGGACAGGGAAATTCCTACGAGCAGTACTTC.

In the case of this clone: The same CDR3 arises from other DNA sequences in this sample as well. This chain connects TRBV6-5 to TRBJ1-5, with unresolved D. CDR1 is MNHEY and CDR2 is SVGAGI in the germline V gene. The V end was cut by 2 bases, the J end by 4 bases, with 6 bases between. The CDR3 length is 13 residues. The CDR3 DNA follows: TGTGCCAGCAGTTACGGGCGGAATCAGCCCCAGCATTTT. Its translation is CASSYGRNQPQHF.